The sample holds a few counts of the clone carrying this TCR beta chain. Its antigen is as yet unknown. Germline is not matched at one junction end, which may reflect a read error. The data originate from a study of post-analysis software for immune sequencing data. For the study at large: As for disease course, relapsing-remitting, secondary progressive and progressive-relapsing multiple sclerosis were all included.

Unique molecular identifiers featured in each of the TCR beta cDNA libraries. MiXCR, applied by TCRdb to the PCR reads, yields one record per CDR3 protein. The sample shows roughly 670,000 distinct CDR3 sequences, more than 50% of them seen only once. Germline values: CDR1 SGHDT, CDR2 YYEEEE. The CDR3 totals 12 residues. Whole-study findings and limits: Patients had higher frequencies than controls of about 5 TRBV segments, including TRBV5-6, TRBV5-1 and TRBV20-1. Samples from a shared batch, those prepared together, strongly co-clustered by F measure. Controls significantly exceeded multiple sclerosis patients in normalized Chao1 diversity.

The rearrangement uses TRBV5-6 and TRBJ2-2; D might be TRBD2 (5 bases). Source material: blood. The TCR comes from a girl aged 2-10 years with multiple sclerosis. The CDR3 nucleotides are TGTGCCAGCAGCTTAATTACCGGGGAGTTGTTTTTT. This gives the protein CASSLITGELFF.